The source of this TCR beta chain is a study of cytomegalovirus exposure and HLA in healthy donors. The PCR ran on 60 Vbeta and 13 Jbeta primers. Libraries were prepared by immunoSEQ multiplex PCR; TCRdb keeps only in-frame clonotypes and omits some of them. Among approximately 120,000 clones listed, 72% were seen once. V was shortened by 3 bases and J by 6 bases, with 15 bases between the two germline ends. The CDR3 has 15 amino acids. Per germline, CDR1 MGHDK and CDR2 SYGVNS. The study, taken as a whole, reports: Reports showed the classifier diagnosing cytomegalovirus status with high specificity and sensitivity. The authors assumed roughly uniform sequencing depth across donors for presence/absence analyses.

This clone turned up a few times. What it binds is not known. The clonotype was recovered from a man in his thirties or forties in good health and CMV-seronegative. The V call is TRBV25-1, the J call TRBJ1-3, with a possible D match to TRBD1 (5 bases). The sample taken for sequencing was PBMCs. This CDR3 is CASSDGSRAENTIYF. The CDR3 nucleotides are TGTGCCAGCAGTGATGGTTCCAGGGCCGAAAACACCATATATTTT.